Following are 26 T cell receptor beta chains from one sample sequenced in a study of blood T cell repertoires in COVID-19. Assay: immunoSEQ multiplex PCR; the TCRdb copy retains only in-frame clones and omits some. The data show approximately 300,000 clones, with around 86% seen just once and roughly 5.3% held by the top ten. What was sequenced was PBMCs or T cells enriched from blood (not recorded which). These receptors were taken from a man aged 60-69 years who had recovered from COVID-19.

The rearrangement links TRBV5-1 to TRBJ1-2; 7 nucleotides align to TRBD1. V gave up 4 bases and J gave up 4 bases; unmatched junction bases: 10. CDR1 SGHRS and CDR2 YFSETQ come from the germline V gene. This CDR3 spans 15 amino acids. CDR3 nucleotides: TGCGCCAGCAGCCCACTTCCCGGACAGGCCTATGGCTACACCTTC. It is translated as CASSPLPGQAYGYTF. Complete variable domain (other parts from reference TRBV5-1 and TRBJ1-2): KAGVTQTPRYLIKTRGQQVTLSCSPISGHRSVSWYQQTPGQGLQFLFEYFSETQRNKGNFPGRFSGRQFSNSRSEMNVSTLELGDSALYLCASSPLPGQAYGYTFGSGTRLTVV.

J is TRBJ2-5 and V is TRBV27; 8 nucleotides line up with TRBD1. V was clipped by 5 bases and J by 4 bases; unmatched bases: 6. CDR3 size: 14 residues. Germline CDR1 MNHEY, CDR2 SMNVEV (reference sequence). In nucleotides, the CDR3 is TGTGCCAGCAGTCTCGGGACAGGAGGAGAGACCCAGTACTTC. Its translation: CASSLGTGGETQYF.

The rearrangement links TRBV5-1 to TRBJ2-7, with 7 positions matching TRBD1. Trimming cost V 2 bases and J 4 bases; bases outside gene matches: 6. CDR1 and CDR2 (germline): SGHRS, YFSETQ. The CDR3 is 14 residues long. As DNA, the CDR3 is TGCGCCAGCAGCTTCTCAGGACAGGAGTACGAGCAGTACTTC. Translated: CASSFSGQEYEQYF.

The genes are TRBV28 and TRBJ2-7; 7 bases map to TRBD2. The CDR3 loop spans 15 amino acids. V trimming: 6 bases; J trimming: 0 bases; junction bases outside the gene matches: 8. In germline, CDR1 is MDHEN, CDR2 SYDVKM. CDR3 coding DNA: TGTGCCAGCAGCCCGACTAGCCCGACCTCCTACGAGCAGTACTTC. This sequence encodes CASSPTSPTSYEQYF.

This chain's CDR3 is CASSPAGLAGGIYEQYF. As DNA, the CDR3 is TGTGCCAGCTCACCTGCTGGCCTAGCGGGAGGGATCTACGAGCAGTACTTC. The chain has TRBV18 and TRBJ2-7, with 12 nucleotides matching TRBD2. Germline CDR1 and CDR2: KGHSH and LQKENI. V lost 3 bases and J lost 3; bases outside the gene matches: 9. The CDR3 spans 17 residues.

This clone was recorded once. This rearrangement joins TRBV9 to TRBJ2-7, with D maybe TRBD2 (5 bases). Trimming left V 2 bases short and J 2 bases short, with 17 bases between. CDR3 length equals 16 residues. The germline gives CDR1 SGDLS, CDR2 YYNGEE. CDR3 protein: CASSVQGSPGAYEQYF. For the CDR3, the DNA is TGTGCCAGCAGCGTCCAAGGCTCCCCCGGGGCCTACGAGCAGTACTTC.

The chain combines TRBV5-1 with TRBJ2-5, with 7 positions matching TRBD2. CDR1 is SGHRS, CDR2 YFSETQ, per germline. This CDR3 region has 16 residues. Losses at the gene ends were 0 bases for V and 4 bases for J; bases not matched to a gene: 9. The CDR3 DNA follows: TGCGCCAGCAGCTTGGCCGAGCGGGGCGGAGCAGAGACCCAGTACTTC. Translated: CASSLAERGGAETQYF.

This clone was observed a handful of times. The rearrangement joins TRBV11-1 to TRBJ2-1; TRBD2 aligns across 12 bases. Germline V gives CDR1 SGHAT, CDR2 FQDESV (reference sequence). Trimming took 2 bases from V and 8 from J; bases not matched to a gene: 4. This CDR3 comprises 15 residues. CDR3 in DNA: TGTGCCAGCAGCTTACTAGCGGGAGGGCCACATGAGCAGTTCTTC. Its protein product is CASSLLAGGPHEQFF.

The chain links TRBV28 to TRBJ1-4; D not resolved. The V gene's germline CDR1 is MDHEN and CDR2 SYDVKM. The V end lost 6 bases, the J end lost 5 bases, and 19 bases lay between the germline ends. CDR3 size: 16 residues. The CDR3 loop is CASRLRLAGWNEKLFF. CDR3 nucleotide sequence: TGTGCCAGCAGACTCCGATTGGCAGGATGGAATGAAAAACTGTTTTTT.

The gene calls are TRBV2 and TRBJ2-2, with D maybe TRBD1 (6 bases). V lost 10 bases and J 1 base, leaving 13 bases between the germline ends. Germline V CDR1 and CDR2: SNHLY, FYNNEI. The CDR3 is made up of 14 amino acids. The DNA for the CDR3 is TGTGCCACCAATCCGACAGGGAACACCGGGGAGCTGTTTTTT. The encoded protein is CATNPTGNTGELFF.

This clone was seen only once. The gene calls are TRBV25-1 and TRBJ1-5; D is unresolved. Trimming shortened V by 2 bases and J by 5 bases, and 7 bases separated the two germline ends. The length of the CDR3 is 13 residues. The V gene's germline CDR1 is MGHDK and CDR2 SYGVNS. The CDR3 bases are TGTGCCAGCAGTGAAAGCGGATATCAGCCCCAGCATTTT. Amino acid sequence: CASSESGYQPQHF.

The J gene is TRBJ1-1, the V gene TRBV11-2; maybe TRBD1 (6 bases). Germline CDR1 SGHAT, CDR2 FQNNGV. The CDR3 has 15 amino acids. Trimming pared 5 bases from V and 1 base from J, leaving 14 bases between. The CDR3 DNA sequence: TGTGCCAGCAGCCCTACCGGGGGGGCGAACACTGAAGCTTTCTTT. Its protein product is CASSPTGGANTEAFF.

The V and J genes are TRBV4-1 and TRBJ1-6, with no clear D. V gave up 2 bases and J gave up 4 bases, with 9 bases separating them. This CDR3 has 15 residues. Germline V gene data show CDR1 as MGHRA and CDR2 as YSYEKL. The CDR3 DNA is TGCGCCAGCAGCCAACGGGTGGATTATAATTCACCCCTCCACTTT. It yields the protein CASSQRVDYNSPLHF.

This clone appeared a few times. The chain recombines TRBV6-5 with TRBJ2-1, with 9 bases fitting TRBD2. The V and J ends lost 2 bases and 4 bases, in that order; junction bases with no gene match: 3. Germline assignment: CDR1 MNHEY and CDR2 SVGAGI. CDR3 length: 15 residues. CDR3 protein: CASSYRLAEYNEQFF. The CDR3 DNA sequence: TGTGCCAGCAGTTACCGACTAGCGGAGTACAATGAGCAGTTCTTC.

V usage is TRBV5-6 and J usage is TRBJ2-5, with 7 bases lining up with TRBD2. The V segment lost 1 base and the J segment 3 bases; nucleotides outside the gene matches: 0. CDR3 length equals 13 residues. Per germline, CDR1 SGHDT and CDR2 YYEEEE. The CDR3 nucleotides read TGTGCCAGCAGCTTGAGCGGGAAAGAGACCCAGTACTTC. This encodes CASSLSGKETQYF.

As DNA, the CDR3 is TGTGCCAGCAGCCAGACTCAAGGGAACACTGAAGCTTTCTTT. It is translated as CASSQTQGNTEAFF. The chain has TRBV3-1 (or the pseudogene TRBV3-2) and TRBJ1-1; D unresolved. The CDR3 loop spans 14 amino acids. The V and J ends lost 3 bases and 1 base respectively, with 9 bases between them. Germline-derived CDR1 and CDR2 are LGHDT and YNNKEL (reference sequence).

The chain uses TRBV11-2 and TRBJ1-2; 9 positions agree with TRBD1. The CDR3 contains 14 residues. V trimming: 5 bases; J trimming: 1 base; junction bases outside the gene matches: 2. The V gene's germline CDR1 is SGHAT and CDR2 FQNNGV. Here the CDR3 reads CASSAGQGNYGYTF. The CDR3 DNA sequence: TGTGCCAGCAGCGCGGGACAGGGTAACTATGGCTACACCTTC. Complete variable domain (other parts from reference TRBV11-2 and TRBJ1-2): EAGVAQSPRYKIIEKRQSVAFWCNPISGHATLYWYQQILGQGPKLLIQFQNNGVVDDSQLPKDRFSAERLKGVDSTLKIQPAKLEDSAVYLCASSAGQGNYGYTFGSGTRLTVV.

V and J are TRBV5-6 and TRBJ1-4, with 7 nucleotides matching TRBD1. Trimming cost V 4 bases and J 7 bases; bases outside gene matches: 13. This CDR3 is 16 amino acids long. Germline V CDR1 and CDR2: SGHDT, YYEEEE. CDR3 amino acids: CASSRPTGVLGEKLFF. The DNA for the CDR3 is TGTGCCAGCAGCCGACCTACAGGGGTATTGGGTGAAAAACTGTTTTTT.

CDR3 residues: CASRRTGPLNTEAFF. DNA of the CDR3: TGTGCCAGCAGACGGACAGGGCCCCTGAACACTGAAGCTTTCTTT. The chain combines TRBV5-4 with TRBJ1-1; 8 nucleotides match TRBD1. The CDR3 is 15 amino acids. Trimming cost V 5 bases and J 0 bases; bases outside gene matches: 6. CDR1 and CDR2 from the germline V gene are SGHNT and YYREEE (reference sequence).

This clone was found a few times. The V and J genes are TRBV7-9 and TRBJ2-1, with 9 bases identical to TRBD1. The V gene end was trimmed by 0 bases and the J gene end by 4 bases; junction bases not matched to a gene: 13. The CDR3 has 19 amino acids. Germline V gives CDR1 SEHNR, CDR2 FQNEAQ (reference sequence). CDR3 region: CASSLALLGQGRAYNEQFF. DNA of the CDR3: TGTGCCAGCAGCTTAGCGCTTTTAGGACAGGGGAGAGCATACAATGAGCAGTTCTTC. The full variable domain, its missing parts supplied by reference TRBV7-9 and TRBJ2-1, is DTGVSQNPRHKITKRGQNVTFRCDPISEHNRLYWYRQTLGQGPEFLTYFQNEAQLEKSRLLSDRFSAERPKGSFSTLEIQRTEQGDSAMYLCASSLALLGQGRAYNEQFFGPGTRLTVL.

This chain uses TRBV19 with TRBJ2-2, with 9 bases aligning to TRBD1. With 6 bases clipped from V and 6 bases from J, the junction kept 5 bases outside the gene matches. The germline V gene has CDR1 LNHDA and CDR2 SQIVND (reference sequence). This CDR3 comprises 14 residues. The CDR3 sequence: CASSRDRVAGELFF. CDR3 DNA sequence: TGTGCCAGTAGCCGGGACAGGGTCGCCGGGGAGCTGTTTTTT. Looking up the rest from reference TRBV19 and TRBJ2-2 gives the full variable domain: DGGITQSPKYLFRKEGQNVTLSCEQNLNHDAMYWYRQDPGQGLRLIYYSQIVNDFQKGDIAEGYSVSREKKESFPLTVTSAQKNPTAFYLCASSRDRVAGELFFGEGSRLTVL.

This sequence joins TRBV24-1 and TRBJ2-5, with 8 nucleotides matching TRBD1. The CDR3 runs 15 residues. The V gene's germline CDR1 is KGHDR and CDR2 SFDVKD. Trimming took 7 bases from V and 5 from J; bases not matched to a gene: 11. The CDR3 bases are TGTGCCACCAGCCCAACGCAGGGGGCTGGGGAGACCCAGTACTTC. Translation: CATSPTQGAGETQYF.

For the CDR3, the DNA is TGTGCCAGCAGTCAGGGACAGGGTCGTCAGCCCCAGCATTTT. Translated, it gives CASSQGQGRQPQHF. The rearrangement uses TRBV28 and TRBJ1-5, with 9 bases matching TRBD1. This CDR3 is 14 amino acids long. The germline CDR1 and CDR2 sequences are MDHEN and SYDVKM. Trimming at V came to 5 bases and at J to 6 bases, leaving 5 bases not matched to a gene.

The genes are TRBV7-6 and TRBJ2-1, with a tentative D call TRBD1 (6 bases). The CDR3 loop spans 15 amino acids. With 1 base removed from V and 13 bases from J, the gap between germline ends came to 20 bases. The V gene's germline CDR1 is SGHVS and CDR2 FNYEAQ. CDR3 nucleotides: TGTGCCAGCAGCTTAGAAAGGACAGCAGTAGGGTTACAGTTCTTC. Translating it yields CASSLERTAVGLQFF. The entire variable domain, with the rest obtained from reference TRBV7-6 and TRBJ2-1, is as follows: GAGVSQSPRYKVTKRGQDVALRCDPISGHVSLYWYRQALGQGPEFLTYFNYEAQQDKSGLPNDRFSAERPEGSISTLTIQRTEQRDSAMYRCASSLERTAVGLQFFGPGTRLTVL.

The J gene is TRBJ2-7, the V gene TRBV11-3; a possible D gene is TRBD2 (6 bases). The CDR3 runs to 19 residues. Trimming shortened V by 0 bases and J by 0 bases, and 21 bases separated the two germline ends. The germline V gene has CDR1 SGHNT and CDR2 YENEEA. The CDR3 bases are TGTGCCAGCAGCTTAGATCAGTTCCCCAGCGGGCTGAGCTCCTACGAGCAGTACTTC. This encodes CASSLDQFPSGLSSYEQYF.

The V gene is TRBV7-2, the J gene TRBJ1-5; D is ambiguous. In germline, CDR1 is SGHTA, CDR2 FQGNSA. V shed 5 bases and J shed 5 bases, with 13 bases lying between them. CDR3 length: 14 amino acids. The CDR3 coding sequence is TGTGCCAGCAGCCCCGCCGGGGTCTATCAGCCCCAGCATTTT. Amino acids: CASSPAGVYQPQHF.